The sequence of this T cell receptor beta chain was determined in a study of cytomegalovirus exposure and HLA in healthy donors. Comment on this clone: Its antigen is undetermined.

Trimming cost V 6 bases and J 4 bases, with 16 bases left between them. Germline CDR1 is MNHEY and CDR2 is SMNVEV (reference sequence). The CDR3 sequence is 15 residues long. Study-level findings and limits: Most subjects had HLA-A and HLA-B alleles reportedly predicted accurately by TCR beta sequences.

The donors gave bone marrow, and they were healthy. The PCR contained 60 Vbeta and 13 Jbeta primers. Repertoires were generated with immunoSEQ multiplex PCR, while TCRdb's copy carries only in-frame clones and drops some. Of 210,000 or so clones in the sample, approximately 80% are singletons; the top ten hold roughly 0.7%. This receptor was identified in a boy aged 2 to 9 in good health and CMV-seronegative. The genes are TRBV27 and TRBJ2-1; possible D gene TRBD1, 6 bases. The material sequenced was PBMCs. This CDR3 is CASSYQGSRYNEQFF. For the CDR3, the DNA is TGTGCCAGCAGCTATCAGGGGAGTAGGTACAATGAGCAGTTCTTC.